Ten or more counts support the clone carrying this T cell receptor beta chain. Researchers took RNA transcripts and amplified the TCR beta CDR3 regions from them. A first-round RT-PCR of the TCR CDR3 used the HTBI primer set. TCRdb processed the multiplex PCR reads anew with MiXCR; each CDR3 protein has one entry. The table lists around 260,000 distinct CDR3 sequences, approximately 26% of them singletons, with over 25% in the top ten. This entry belongs to a study of T cells in Graves' hyperthyroidism and ophthalmopathy. The sample was blood. This sequence originates from a man aged 40-55 years with Graves' hyperthyroidism that later progressed to Graves' ophthalmopathy.

The CDR3, as DNA: TGCGCCAGCAGACACAGGGACTATGGCTACACCTTC. Amino acid sequence: CASRHRDYGYTF. The chain couples TRBV10-1 to TRBJ1-2; tentatively, D is TRBD1 (6 bases). The CDR3 spans 12 residues. V lost 6 bases to trimming and J lost 3 bases, with 8 bases between them. Germline V gene data show CDR1 as WNHNN and CDR2 as SYGVQD (reference sequence).